Given below is one T cell receptor (beta chain) in context. The entry originates in a study of technical replicates of blood from several donors. Some clones are missing from TCRdb's copy, which holds only in-frame ones; the method was immunoSEQ multiplex PCR. The table shows 65,000 to 90,000 clones, with approximately 94% occurring only once. Trimming pared 4 bases from V and 0 bases from J, leaving 16 bases between. Germline lookup yields CDR1 LNHNV and CDR2 YYDKDF (reference sequence). This CDR3 has 18 amino acids. The genes are TRBV15 and TRBJ2-6, with D possibly TRBD2 on 6 matching bases. This sequence was found in a human donor in good health. The specimen was T cells isolated from PBMCs. The DNA for the CDR3 is TGTGCCACCAGCACACCCGGGACTGTCGACTCTGGGGCCAACGTCCTGACTTTC. Amino acids: CATSTPGTVDSGANVLTF.